This is a list of T cell receptor beta chains from one sample in a study of CD8 T cells in Susac syndrome. TCRdb itself ran the immunoSEQ multiplex PCR reads through MiXCR, one entry per CDR3 protein. The profile shows about 180,000 distinct CDR3 sequences, 94% of them singletons. Source material: CD4+ T cells from PBMCs. The receptor source for this set is a human donor with Susac syndrome. Both conserved end residues are part of each CDR3. The order of the fields is J gene, V gene, clone size, CDR3 length, D gene, CDR3 DNA, CDR3 protein. A D gene is named only where the DNA matches it firmly. Not every row has a clone size; where given, it reads once, few, many or a size class.

j_call: TRBJ1-1
v_call: TRBV29-1
clone_size: -
cdr3_length: 13
d_call: -
cdr3_nt: TGCAGCGTTGACACAGGCTGGAACACTGAAGCTTTCTTT
cdr3_aa: CSVDTGWNTEAFF

j_call: TRBJ2-4
v_call: TRBV15
clone_size: -
cdr3_length: 17
d_call: -
cdr3_nt: TGTGCCACCAGCAGTCCCCCCGTCGGGGGCGTCAAAAACATTCAGTACTTC
cdr3_aa: CATSSPPVGGVKNIQYF

j_call: TRBJ2-2
v_call: TRBV5-1
clone_size: -
cdr3_length: 16
d_call: -
cdr3_nt: TGCGCCAGCAGCTTGGACCCAGGGGTAAACACCGGGGAGCTGTTTTTT
cdr3_aa: CASSLDPGVNTGELFF

j_call: TRBJ2-7
v_call: TRBV3-1
clone_size: -
cdr3_length: 12
d_call: -
cdr3_nt: TGTGCCAGCAGCCAATCGTCCACTATGCAGTACTTC
cdr3_aa: CASSQSSTMQYF

j_call: TRBJ1-2
v_call: TRBV20-1
clone_size: once
cdr3_length: 13
d_call: -
cdr3_nt: TGCAGTGCTGTTGACAGACAAAGGGATGGCTACACCTTC
cdr3_aa: CSAVDRQRDGYTF

j_call: TRBJ2-5
v_call: TRBV7-9
clone_size: -
cdr3_length: 15
d_call: TRBD1
cdr3_nt: TGTGCCAGCAGCTCACGACAGGGGGCGGGAGAGACCCAGTACTTC
cdr3_aa: CASSSRQGAGETQYF

j_call: TRBJ2-7
v_call: TRBV29-1
clone_size: -
cdr3_length: 15
d_call: -
cdr3_nt: TGCAGCGTTGTAGTCGGTCTCAGGGGAACCTACGAGCAGTACTTC
cdr3_aa: CSVVVGLRGTYEQYF

j_call: TRBJ2-6
v_call: TRBV4-1
clone_size: once
cdr3_length: 17
d_call: -
cdr3_nt: TGCGCCAGCAGCCTTCGGGACGCAAGCTCTGGGGCCAACGTCCTGACTTTC
cdr3_aa: CASSLRDASSGANVLTF

j_call: TRBJ2-6
v_call: TRBV27
clone_size: -
cdr3_length: 15
d_call: -
cdr3_nt: TGTGCCAGCAGTCGGTGGGGCTCTGGGGCCAACGTCCTGACTTTC
cdr3_aa: CASSRWGSGANVLTF

j_call: TRBJ2-4
v_call: TRBV5-1
clone_size: once
cdr3_length: 16
d_call: -
cdr3_nt: TGCGCCAGCAGCTTGGCCCCGACAAGGAAGGAAAACATTCAGTACTTC
cdr3_aa: CASSLAPTRKENIQYF

j_call: TRBJ1-2
v_call: TRBV5-1
clone_size: -
cdr3_length: 14
d_call: TRBD1
cdr3_nt: TGCGCCAGCAGCTCGGGACAGGGGGCAAGTGGCTACACCTTC
cdr3_aa: CASSSGQGASGYTF

j_call: TRBJ2-7
v_call: TRBV20-1
clone_size: -
cdr3_length: 14
d_call: -
cdr3_nt: TGCAGTGCTTTTCAGGGACGAACCCCCTACGAGCAGTACTTC
cdr3_aa: CSAFQGRTPYEQYF

j_call: TRBJ2-3
v_call: TRBV7-2
clone_size: -
cdr3_length: 13
d_call: -
cdr3_nt: TGTGCCAGCAGCTCGCCAGGGTTGGATACGCAGTATTTT
cdr3_aa: CASSSPGLDTQYF

j_call: TRBJ1-1
v_call: TRBV3-1
clone_size: -
cdr3_length: 12
d_call: -
cdr3_nt: TGTGCCAGCAGCCAGCCGGAGGACGAAGCTTTCTTT
cdr3_aa: CASSQPEDEAFF

j_call: TRBJ1-6
v_call: TRBV11-2
clone_size: -
cdr3_length: 15
d_call: TRBD1
cdr3_nt: TGTGCCAGCAGCCGAGTAAGGGACAGGGGTTCACCCCTCCACTTT
cdr3_aa: CASSRVRDRGSPLHF

j_call: TRBJ1-2
v_call: TRBV10-2
clone_size: -
cdr3_length: 15
d_call: -
cdr3_nt: TGCGCCAGCAGTGGTCGGGGGGGATCCAGCGAGGGCTACACCTTC
cdr3_aa: CASSGRGGSSEGYTF

j_call: TRBJ1-6
v_call: TRBV7-9
clone_size: -
cdr3_length: 16
d_call: TRBD1
cdr3_nt: TGTGCCAGCAGCTTAGGACAGGGTCCCCCGAATTCACCCCTCCACTTT
cdr3_aa: CASSLGQGPPNSPLHF

j_call: TRBJ2-7
v_call: TRBV3-1
clone_size: -
cdr3_length: 15
d_call: -
cdr3_nt: TGTGCCAGCAGCCTTGGGGGGGGCACTTCCTACGAGCAGTACTTC
cdr3_aa: CASSLGGGTSYEQYF

j_call: TRBJ2-5
v_call: TRBV15
clone_size: -
cdr3_length: 14
d_call: -
cdr3_nt: TGTGCCACCAGCGGAGAGGGGGGGCCCAAGACCCAGTACTTC
cdr3_aa: CATSGEGGPKTQYF

j_call: TRBJ1-1
v_call: TRBV6-5
clone_size: once
cdr3_length: 16
d_call: -
cdr3_nt: TGTGCCAGCAGTTCCATAGAACGGGGCGCAGGTACTGAAGCTTTCTTT
cdr3_aa: CASSSIERGAGTEAFF

j_call: TRBJ1-4
v_call: TRBV2
clone_size: -
cdr3_length: 13
d_call: -
cdr3_nt: TGTGCCACCCAAGACAGCCTTAATGAAAAACTGTTTTTT
cdr3_aa: CATQDSLNEKLFF

j_call: TRBJ2-1
v_call: TRBV7-7
clone_size: -
cdr3_length: 15
d_call: TRBD2
cdr3_nt: TGTGCTAGCAGCTTAAGCGGGGGGGACACCAATGAGCAGTTCTTC
cdr3_aa: CASSLSGGDTNEQFF

j_call: TRBJ2-5
v_call: TRBV4-1
clone_size: -
cdr3_length: 14
d_call: -
cdr3_nt: TGCGCCAGCAGCCAACGGGAGAGCGATAGGACCCAGTACTTC
cdr3_aa: CASSQRESDRTQYF

j_call: TRBJ1-2
v_call: TRBV7-2
clone_size: -
cdr3_length: 13
d_call: -
cdr3_nt: TGTGCCAGCAGCTTAATGGGACATAGTGGCTACACCTTC
cdr3_aa: CASSLMGHSGYTF

j_call: TRBJ2-7
v_call: TRBV2
clone_size: -
cdr3_length: 13
d_call: -
cdr3_nt: TGTGCCAGCAGTGAACCCAAGCCGTACGAGCAGTACTTC
cdr3_aa: CASSEPKPYEQYF

j_call: TRBJ2-3
v_call: TRBV20-1
clone_size: -
cdr3_length: 14
d_call: -
cdr3_nt: TGCAGTGCCAGACCAGGACTCCTCACAGATACGCAGTATTTT
cdr3_aa: CSARPGLLTDTQYF

j_call: TRBJ1-1
v_call: TRBV19
clone_size: -
cdr3_length: 13
d_call: -
cdr3_nt: TGTGCCAGTAGTATAACAGGGAAGACTGAAGCTTTCTTT
cdr3_aa: CASSITGKTEAFF

j_call: TRBJ1-1
v_call: TRBV7-2
clone_size: once
cdr3_length: 15
d_call: -
cdr3_nt: TGTGCCAGCAGCTCCACGGTCGGGAGGAGCACTGAAGCTTTCTTT
cdr3_aa: CASSSTVGRSTEAFF

j_call: TRBJ2-7
v_call: TRBV20-1
clone_size: -
cdr3_length: 14
d_call: TRBD2
cdr3_nt: TGCAGTGCTAGGAGGGAGCGGGGGGGGTACGAGCAGTACTTC
cdr3_aa: CSARRERGGYEQYF

j_call: TRBJ2-5
v_call: TRBV7-2
clone_size: -
cdr3_length: 15
d_call: -
cdr3_nt: TGTGCCAGCAGCTTTACCCCGGGGGTCGCAAAGACCCAGTACTTC
cdr3_aa: CASSFTPGVAKTQYF

j_call: TRBJ2-2
v_call: TRBV2
clone_size: -
cdr3_length: 14
d_call: TRBD2
cdr3_nt: TGTGCCACCACACTAGCGGACTACACCGGGGAGCTGTTTTTT
cdr3_aa: CATTLADYTGELFF

j_call: TRBJ2-1
v_call: TRBV2
clone_size: once
cdr3_length: 14
d_call: -
cdr3_nt: TGTGCCAGCTCCCAAGAGCCGCGGCTTGGTGAGCAGTTCTTC
cdr3_aa: CASSQEPRLGEQFF

j_call: TRBJ1-1
v_call: TRBV30
clone_size: -
cdr3_length: 16
d_call: TRBD1
cdr3_nt: TGTGCCTGGAGTGTAGGGTACAGGGGATGGGGAACTGAAGCTTTCTTT
cdr3_aa: CAWSVGYRGWGTEAFF

j_call: TRBJ1-2
v_call: TRBV20-1
clone_size: -
cdr3_length: 13
d_call: -
cdr3_nt: TGCAGTGCTAGGATGCAGGGGAACTATGGCTACACCTTC
cdr3_aa: CSARMQGNYGYTF

j_call: TRBJ1-1
v_call: TRBV20-1
clone_size: -
cdr3_length: 12
d_call: -
cdr3_nt: TGCAGTGCTAGTACGGGGAACACTGAAGCTTTCTTT
cdr3_aa: CSASTGNTEAFF

j_call: TRBJ1-2
v_call: TRBV4-1
clone_size: -
cdr3_length: 14
d_call: -
cdr3_nt: TGCGCCAGCAGCCAAGAAAACTACGGCTGGGGCTACACCTTC
cdr3_aa: CASSQENYGWGYTF

j_call: TRBJ2-7
v_call: TRBV7-8
clone_size: once
cdr3_length: 15
d_call: -
cdr3_nt: TGTGCCAGCAGCCCTAGAGCCCTGAGCTCCTACGAGCAGTACTTC
cdr3_aa: CASSPRALSSYEQYF

j_call: TRBJ2-1
v_call: TRBV5-1
clone_size: -
cdr3_length: 15
d_call: TRBD1
cdr3_nt: TGCGCCAGCAGCAGAGGACAGGACACCTACAATGAGCAGTTCTTC
cdr3_aa: CASSRGQDTYNEQFF

j_call: TRBJ1-2
v_call: TRBV29-1
clone_size: -
cdr3_length: 13
d_call: -
cdr3_nt: TGCAGCGTTGATGACAGGCGAGGGCTTGGCTACACCTTC
cdr3_aa: CSVDDRRGLGYTF

j_call: TRBJ2-3
v_call: TRBV12-5
clone_size: -
cdr3_length: 15
d_call: -
cdr3_nt: TGTGCTAGTGGTTTGGTTGACAGAGATAAAGATACGCAGTATTTT
cdr3_aa: CASGLVDRDKDTQYF

j_call: TRBJ1-2
v_call: TRBV7-2
clone_size: -
cdr3_length: 16
d_call: TRBD1
cdr3_nt: TGTGCCAGCAGCTTATATTCCGGGACAGGGTCCTATGGCTACACCTTC
cdr3_aa: CASSLYSGTGSYGYTF

j_call: TRBJ2-1
v_call: TRBV15
clone_size: -
cdr3_length: 13
d_call: TRBD1
cdr3_nt: TGTGCCACCTCGGACAGGGTGAGCAATGAGCAGTTCTTC
cdr3_aa: CATSDRVSNEQFF

j_call: TRBJ2-3
v_call: TRBV7-6
clone_size: -
cdr3_length: 17
d_call: -
cdr3_nt: TGTGCCAGCAGCTCCTCCCTACTAGTCCGGAGCACAGATACGCAGTATTTT
cdr3_aa: CASSSSLLVRSTDTQYF

j_call: TRBJ2-3
v_call: TRBV3-1
clone_size: -
cdr3_length: 15
d_call: TRBD2
cdr3_nt: TGTGCCAGCAGCCAAGATGGGCGGGGGACAGATACGCAGTATTTT
cdr3_aa: CASSQDGRGTDTQYF

j_call: TRBJ2-7
v_call: TRBV6-5
clone_size: -
cdr3_length: 16
d_call: -
cdr3_nt: TGTGCCAGCAGTTACTCGGTACCCAGGAGCTCCTACGAGCAGTACTTC
cdr3_aa: CASSYSVPRSSYEQYF

j_call: TRBJ2-1
v_call: TRBV25-1
clone_size: -
cdr3_length: 15
d_call: -
cdr3_nt: TGTGCCAGCAGTGAACCGGGGGGCATCTACAATGAGCAGTTCTTC
cdr3_aa: CASSEPGGIYNEQFF

j_call: TRBJ2-5
v_call: TRBV7-9
clone_size: few
cdr3_length: 13
d_call: -
cdr3_nt: TGTGCCAGCAGCTTAGAAGGGGGAGAGACCCAGTACTTC
cdr3_aa: CASSLEGGETQYF

j_call: TRBJ1-2
v_call: TRBV19
clone_size: -
cdr3_length: 13
d_call: TRBD1
cdr3_nt: TGTGCCAGTAGCTACAGGGGCAGGGATGGCTACACCTTC
cdr3_aa: CASSYRGRDGYTF

j_call: TRBJ2-2
v_call: TRBV9
clone_size: -
cdr3_length: 14
d_call: -
cdr3_nt: TGTGCCAGCAGCGCCTGGACACGCACCGGGGAGCTGTTTTTT
cdr3_aa: CASSAWTRTGELFF

j_call: TRBJ1-5
v_call: TRBV12-3/TRBV12-4
clone_size: -
cdr3_length: 14
d_call: -
cdr3_nt: TGTGCCAGCAGTTCGAGGGGCGGCGATCAGCCCCAGCATTTT
cdr3_aa: CASSSRGGDQPQHF